This TCR beta chain derives from a study of blood T cell repertoires in COVID-19. The CDR3 length is 16 residues. Germline V lookup: CDR1 MNHEY, CDR2 SVGAGI. The V end lost 3 bases, the J end lost 9 bases, and 20 bases lay between the germline ends. Under the authors' procedure: Estimation of nucleated cell counts relied on the amplification of reference gene primers. Libraries were prepared by immunoSEQ multiplex PCR; TCRdb keeps only in-frame clonotypes and omits some of them. From that table come the V and J calls and clone size; the DNA was used to work out D and trimming. This table has 130,000 or so clones, approximately 90% appearing once.

What was sequenced was peripheral blood. This chain connects TRBV6-5 to TRBJ2-2; a weak D match, TRBD1 (5 bases). The receptor was derived from a man between 45 and 60 years old with active or convalescent COVID-19. The DNA of the CDR3 is TGTGCCAGCAGTTATTCGTTGGGGCAGGGTCAGTGGGAGCTGTTTTTT. Translated, it gives CASSYSLGQGQWELFF.